This is a list of T cell receptor beta chains from one sample in a study of blood T cell repertoires in COVID-19. Sequencing was performed with immunoSEQ multiplex PCR; in TCRdb, only in-frame clones are kept and a portion is missing. The table includes around 230,000 clones, about 83% detected once. Sequenced material: peripheral blood. The source of these receptors is a woman aged 40 to 50 with active or convalescent COVID-19. Both conserved end residues are part of each CDR3. D genes are given only for firm matches. Not every row has a clone size; where given, it reads once, few, many or a size class.

clone_size	cdr3_length	v_call	j_call	d_call	cdr3_nt	cdr3_aa
.	14	TRBV7-2	TRBJ1-1	.	TGTGCCAGCAGCTTAGTTCAGATGAACACTGAAGCTTTCTTT	CASSLVQMNTEAFF
few	14	TRBV6-5	TRBJ2-1	TRBD2	TGTGCCAGCCTAAGTAGCGGGGGGGCCGGTGAGCAGTTCTTC	CASLSSGGAGEQFF
.	13	TRBV18	TRBJ2-7	.	TGTGCCAGCTCACCACGGCAGAACTACGAGCAGTACTTC	CASSPRQNYEQYF
.	18	TRBV3-1/TRBV3-2	TRBJ2-1	.	TGTGCCAGCAGCCAGTCGCCTCACGCAGGCTATCCTTACAATGAGCAGTTCTTC	CASSQSPHAGYPYNEQFF
.	14	TRBV4-3	TRBJ1-1	.	TGCGCCAGCAGCCGAGCCAGGGTAGGCACTGAAGCTTTCTTT	CASSRARVGTEAFF
.	14	TRBV27	TRBJ2-3	TRBD1	TGTGCCAGCGGAATGGACAGGGTGAGAGATACGCAGTATTTT	CASGMDRVRDTQYF
.	16	TRBV6-2/TRBV6-3	TRBJ2-7	.	TGTGCCAGCAGTTACTCGATCGGGGAGTACAGAGACGAGCAGTACTTC	CASSYSIGEYRDEQYF
.	12	TRBV9	TRBJ1-1	.	TGTGCCAGCAGCCCGAGGACAACTGAAGCTTTCTTT	CASSPRTTEAFF
.	14	TRBV25-1	TRBJ2-1	TRBD2	TGTGCCAGCAGTGGGGCTAGCGGGGACAATGAGCAGTTCTTC	CASSGASGDNEQFF
.	17	TRBV30	TRBJ2-2	.	TGTGCCTGGGACGCCGCCGGGGATTTCGCGAACACCGGGGAGCTGTTTTTT	CAWDAAGDFANTGELFF
.	16	TRBV5-5	TRBJ1-4	.	TGTGCCAGCAGCTTTTTCCCGGGACTGACTAATGAAAAACTGTTTTTT	CASSFFPGLTNEKLFF
.	17	TRBV29-1	TRBJ1-5	TRBD1	TGCAGCGTAATCCGGGACAGGGGGTTTTATAGCAATCAGCCCCAGCATTTT	CSVIRDRGFYSNQPQHF
once	15	TRBV7-2	TRBJ1-2	TRBD1	TGTGCCAGCAGCTTAGGGTCAGGGGGCGGGTATGGCTACACCTTC	CASSLGSGGGYGYTF
once	17	TRBV6-1	TRBJ1-3	TRBD1	TGTGCCAGCAGTGACACAGACAGGGTTAGCTCTGGAAACACCATATATTTT	CASSDTDRVSSGNTIYF
.	17	TRBV6-2/TRBV6-3	TRBJ2-3	.	TGTGCCAGCAGTTACTCGAGGGGGGGCCGAGACAAAGATACGCAGTATTTT	CASSYSRGGRDKDTQYF
.	15	TRBV19	TRBJ2-7	TRBD2	TGTGCCAGTAGTATAGACGGGGGGAGCTCCTACGAGCAGTACTTC	CASSIDGGSSYEQYF
.	14	TRBV6-2/TRBV6-3	TRBJ1-6	TRBD1	TGTGCCAGCAGTTCGACAGGGAATAATTCACCCCTCCACTTT	CASSSTGNNSPLHF
.	13	TRBV6-5	TRBJ2-6	TRBD1	TGTGCCAGCAGTCCGACAGGGGGCGTGAAACCCATTTTC	CASSPTGGVKPIF
few	15	TRBV28	TRBJ1-1	.	TGTGCCAGCAGTTCCCACGAGCAGGGTAACACTGAAGCTTTCTTT	CASSSHEQGNTEAFF
.	16	TRBV18	TRBJ2-1	TRBD1	TGTGCCAGCTCACCTCGGGACAGGAGAAACTACAATGAGCAGTTCTTC	CASSPRDRRNYNEQFF
.	16	TRBV4-1	TRBJ1-2	TRBD1	TGCGCCAGCAGCCAAGATCCCCAAGGGACAGGGTATGGCTACACCTTC	CASSQDPQGTGYGYTF
.	14	TRBV14	TRBJ1-6	.	TGTGCCAGCAGCCAACACAGGACAAATTCACCCCTCCACTTT	CASSQHRTNSPLHF
.	15	TRBV19	TRBJ2-7	.	TGTGCCAGTAGGCCTTCCCAGGGGGGAATTAACGAGCAGTACTTC	CASRPSQGGINEQYF
.	13	TRBV4-3	TRBJ1-1	TRBD1	TGCGCCAGCAGCCAAGCCCGGGACAGGGAGGCTTTCTTT	CASSQARDREAFF
.	15	TRBV7-2	TRBJ2-1	.	TGTGCCAGCAGCTTATTAGCAGCTTTCTACAATGAGCAGTTCTTC	CASSLLAAFYNEQFF
.	14	TRBV28	TRBJ1-2	.	TGTGCCAGCAGTTTCCGAGGGGGGGAGGGGGGCTACACCTTC	CASSFRGGEGGYTF
few	15	TRBV9	TRBJ2-1	TRBD2	TGTGCCAGCAGCGTAGTAGCGGGAGCGGGGAATGAGCAGTTCTTC	CASSVVAGAGNEQFF
many	18	TRBV5-1	TRBJ2-1	TRBD1	TGCGCCAGCAGCCCAGGACAGGGAGCCTACATACCCTACAATGAGCAGTTCTTC	CASSPGQGAYIPYNEQFF
.	16	TRBV11-3	TRBJ1-2	TRBD1	TGTGCCAGCAGCTTAAGTATGGGACAGGGTAACTATGGCTACACCTTC	CASSLSMGQGNYGYTF